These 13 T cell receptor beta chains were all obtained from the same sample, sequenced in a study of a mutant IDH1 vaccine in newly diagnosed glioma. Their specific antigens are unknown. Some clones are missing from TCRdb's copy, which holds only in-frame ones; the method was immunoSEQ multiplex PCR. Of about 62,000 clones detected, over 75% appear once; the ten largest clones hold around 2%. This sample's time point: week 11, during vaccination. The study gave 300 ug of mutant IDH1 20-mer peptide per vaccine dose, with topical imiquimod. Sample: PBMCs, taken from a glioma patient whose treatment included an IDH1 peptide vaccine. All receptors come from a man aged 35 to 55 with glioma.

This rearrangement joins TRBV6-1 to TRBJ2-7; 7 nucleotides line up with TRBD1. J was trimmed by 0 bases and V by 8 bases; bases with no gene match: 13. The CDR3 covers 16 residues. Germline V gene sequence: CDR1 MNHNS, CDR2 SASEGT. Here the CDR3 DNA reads TGTGCCAGCGGTGCAGGGGGTGGCCTAAGCTCCTACGAGCAGTACGTC. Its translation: CASGAGGGLSSYEQYV.

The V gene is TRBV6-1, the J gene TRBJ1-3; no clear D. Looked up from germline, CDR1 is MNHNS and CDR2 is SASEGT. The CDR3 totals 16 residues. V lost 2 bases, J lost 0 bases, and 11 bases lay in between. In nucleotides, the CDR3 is TGTGCCAGCAGTGAATCTTACCTCTACTCTGGAAACACCATATATTTT. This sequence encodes CASSESYLYSGNTIYF.

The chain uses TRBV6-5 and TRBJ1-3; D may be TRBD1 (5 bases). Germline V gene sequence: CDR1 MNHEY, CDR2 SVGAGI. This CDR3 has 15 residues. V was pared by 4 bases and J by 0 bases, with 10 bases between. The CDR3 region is CASSWGLHSGNTIYF. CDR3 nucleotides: TGTGCCAGCAGTTGGGGACTGCACTCTGGAAACACCATATATTTT.

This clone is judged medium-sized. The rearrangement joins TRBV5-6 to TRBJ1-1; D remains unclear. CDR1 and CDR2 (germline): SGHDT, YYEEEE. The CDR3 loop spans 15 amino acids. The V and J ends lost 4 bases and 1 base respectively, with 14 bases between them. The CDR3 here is CASSPTYDPNTEAFF. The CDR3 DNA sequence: TGTGCCAGCAGCCCAACTTATGATCCGAACACTGAAGCTTTCTTT.

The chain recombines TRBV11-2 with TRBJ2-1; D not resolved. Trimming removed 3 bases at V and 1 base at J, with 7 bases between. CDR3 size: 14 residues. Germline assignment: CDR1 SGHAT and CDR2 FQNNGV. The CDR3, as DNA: TGTGCCAGCAGCTTCGGGTCATCCTACAATGAGCAGTTCTTC. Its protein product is CASSFGSSYNEQFF.

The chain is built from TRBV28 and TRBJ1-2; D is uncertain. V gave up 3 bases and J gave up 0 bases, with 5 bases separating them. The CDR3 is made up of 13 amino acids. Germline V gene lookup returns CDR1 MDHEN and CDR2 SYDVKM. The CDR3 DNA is TGTGCCAGCAGTTTTGGGGCTAACTATGGCTACACCTTC. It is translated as CASSFGANYGYTF.

The CDR3, as DNA: TGTGCCAGCAGCTTAGAGACGAGGACCCACTCTGGAAACACCATATATTTT. It specifies CASSLETRTHSGNTIYF. The chain uses TRBV7-8 and TRBJ1-3; D unresolved. V lost 1 base to trimming and J lost 0 bases, with 13 bases between them. The CDR3 consists of 17 residues. Germline V lookup: CDR1 SGHVS, CDR2 FQNEAQ.

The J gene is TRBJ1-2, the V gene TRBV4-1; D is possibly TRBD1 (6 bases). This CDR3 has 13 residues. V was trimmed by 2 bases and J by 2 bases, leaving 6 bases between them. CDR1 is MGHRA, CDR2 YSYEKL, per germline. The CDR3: CASSQTGNYGYTF. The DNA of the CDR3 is TGCGCCAGCAGCCAAACAGGGAACTATGGCTACACCTTC.

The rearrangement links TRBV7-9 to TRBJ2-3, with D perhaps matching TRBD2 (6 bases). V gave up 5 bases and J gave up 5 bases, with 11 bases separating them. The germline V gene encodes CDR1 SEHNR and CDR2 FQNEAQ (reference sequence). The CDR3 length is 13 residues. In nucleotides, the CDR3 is TGTGCCAGCAGCCCCCTCGGGGGAGATACGCAGTATTTT. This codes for CASSPLGGDTQYF.

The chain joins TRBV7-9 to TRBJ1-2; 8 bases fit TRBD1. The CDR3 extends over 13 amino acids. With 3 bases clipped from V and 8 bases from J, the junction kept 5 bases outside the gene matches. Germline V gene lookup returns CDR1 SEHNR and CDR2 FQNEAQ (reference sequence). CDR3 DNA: TGTGCCAGCAGCTTGGCGGACAGGGCGGGCTACACCTTC. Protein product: CASSLADRAGYTF.

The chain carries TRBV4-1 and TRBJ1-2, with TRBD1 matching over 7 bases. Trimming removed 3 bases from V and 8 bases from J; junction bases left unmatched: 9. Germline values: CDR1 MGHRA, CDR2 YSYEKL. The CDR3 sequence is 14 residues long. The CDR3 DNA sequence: TGCGCCAGCAGCCAGGTCGACAGGGAGGGAGGCTACACCTTC. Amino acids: CASSQVDREGGYTF.

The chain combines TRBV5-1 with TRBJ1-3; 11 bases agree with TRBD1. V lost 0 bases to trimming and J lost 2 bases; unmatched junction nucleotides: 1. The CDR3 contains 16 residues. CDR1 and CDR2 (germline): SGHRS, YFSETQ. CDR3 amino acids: CASSLGTGGTGNTIYF. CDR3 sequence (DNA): TGCGCCAGCAGCTTGGGGACAGGGGGCACTGGAAACACCATATATTTT.

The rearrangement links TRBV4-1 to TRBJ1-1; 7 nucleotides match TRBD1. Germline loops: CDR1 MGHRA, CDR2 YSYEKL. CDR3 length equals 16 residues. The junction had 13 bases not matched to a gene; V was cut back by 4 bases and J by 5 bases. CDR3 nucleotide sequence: TGCGCCAGCAGCCTTTTCCTTGCCCAGGGGGGGACTGAAGCTTTCTTT. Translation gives CASSLFLAQGGTEAFF.